The 32 T cell receptor beta chains below all came from one sample that was sequenced in a study of blood T cell repertoires in COVID-19. Sequenced by immunoSEQ multiplex PCR; TCRdb stores in-frame clones only, minus some. The sample lists roughly 93,000 clones; about 90% were seen once. Material for sequencing was peripheral blood. Receptor source: a human donor in a cohort sampled during active COVID-19.

This clone was counted a single time. The J gene is TRBJ1-2, the V gene TRBV19; perhaps TRBD1 as D (6 bases). This CDR3 is built from 15 residues. V shed 7 bases and J shed 13 bases, with 28 bases lying between them. In germline, CDR1 is LNHDA, CDR2 SQIVND (reference sequence). As DNA, the CDR3 is TGTGCCAGTACCTATTCACCACAGGGCCCCCAGCAGAGCACCTTC. This translates into CASTYSPQGPQQSTF.

A few counts support this clone. The chain links TRBV5-4 to TRBJ1-1; 7 bases map to TRBD1. V dropped 4 bases and J dropped 0; count of bases not matched to a gene: 9. The CDR3 has 16 residues. The germline V gene encodes CDR1 SGHNT and CDR2 YYREEE (reference sequence). The CDR3 protein is CASSPRGQLLNTEAFF. Written as DNA, the CDR3 is TGTGCCAGCAGCCCCCGGGGACAGTTGTTGAACACTGAAGCTTTCTTT.

This clone was seen just once. The CDR3 sequence is CASSLVSGGRNEQFF. The CDR3 DNA sequence: TGTGCCAGCAGTTTAGTATCGGGAGGGAGGAATGAGCAGTTCTTC. The chain links TRBV28 to TRBJ2-1; 8 nucleotides match TRBD2. Germline loops: CDR1 MDHEN, CDR2 SYDVKM. The trim removed 2 bases at V and 7 bases at J, leaving 7 bases unmatched. The CDR3 contains 15 residues.

This chain uses TRBV9 with TRBJ2-5; 14 nucleotides line up with TRBD2. Trimming removed 4 bases from V and 4 bases from J; junction bases left unmatched: 6. Germline values: CDR1 SGDLS, CDR2 YYNGEE. CDR3 length: 16 residues. Here the CDR3 DNA reads TGTGCCAGCAGCCCGGGGACTAGCGGGAGTGGAGAGACCCAGTACTTC. Its protein is CASSPGTSGSGETQYF. Complete variable domain (other parts from reference TRBV9 and TRBJ2-5): DSGVTQTPKHLITATGQRVTLRCSPRSGDLSVYWYQQSLDQGLQFLIQYYNGEERAKGNILERFSAQQFPDLHSELNLSSLELGDSALYFCASSPGTSGSGETQYFGPGTRLLVL.

This clone was seen a handful of times. J is TRBJ2-3 and V is TRBV28; D remains unclear. This CDR3 has 12 residues. Trimming stripped 5 bases from V and 1 base from J, with 4 bases between. Germline V CDR1 and CDR2: MDHEN, SYDVKM. The CDR3, as DNA: TGTGCCAGCAGTCCGGGCACAGATACGCAGTATTTT. Its protein product is CASSPGTDTQYF. The full variable domain, in which reference TRBV28 and TRBJ2-3 provide the parts outside the CDR3, is DVKVTQSSRYLVKRTGEKVFLECVQDMDHENMFWYRQDPGLGLRLIYFSYDVKMKEKGDIPEGYSVSREKKERFSLILESASTNQTSMYLCASSPGTDTQYFGPGTRLTVL.

This sequence joins TRBV14 and TRBJ2-1; tentatively, D is TRBD2 (6 bases). The length of the CDR3 is 15 residues. V lost 1 base to trimming and J lost 2 bases, with 9 bases between them. Germline V gives CDR1 SGHDN, CDR2 FVKESK. The CDR3 is CASSQGGEPYNEQFF. CDR3 in DNA: TGTGCCAGCAGCCAAGGGGGGGAACCCTACAATGAGCAGTTCTTC.

This clone was detected a few times. The chain has TRBV9 and TRBJ2-7, with a possible D match to TRBD1 (6 bases). V was pared by 0 bases and J by 5 bases, with 12 bases between. This CDR3 is 14 amino acids long. Germline V lookup: CDR1 SGDLS, CDR2 YYNGEE. Here the CDR3 reads CASSVDRAQDEQYF. The CDR3 region has the DNA TGTGCCAGCAGCGTAGACAGGGCCCAGGACGAGCAGTACTTC.

This chain links TRBV5-8 with TRBJ2-2; 9 nucleotides match TRBD1. Germline lookup yields CDR1 SGHTS and CDR2 YDEGEE. The CDR3 sequence is 16 residues long. Trimming removed 4 bases from V and 3 bases from J; junction bases left unmatched: 7. CDR3 sequence reads: CASSRTGDLYTGELFF. CDR3 DNA: TGTGCCAGCAGCCGGACAGGGGATCTGTACACCGGGGAGCTGTTTTTT.

The chain carries TRBV19 and TRBJ2-1, with 12 bases identical to TRBD2. This CDR3 region has 17 residues. The junction had 11 bases not matched to a gene; V was cut back by 3 bases and J by 8 bases. CDR1 is LNHDA and CDR2 is SQIVND in the germline V gene (reference sequence). The chain's CDR3 is CASSIRSRTSGRHEQFF. The CDR3 DNA is TGTGCCAGTAGTATTAGGTCTAGAACTAGCGGGAGGCATGAGCAGTTCTTC.

This clone was counted only a few times. This sequence joins TRBV2 and TRBJ1-5; 11 bases line up with TRBD1. Per the germline V gene, CDR1 is SNHLY and CDR2 is FYNNEI. This CDR3 is built from 16 residues. V trimming: 6 bases; J trimming: 6 bases; junction bases outside the gene matches: 10. The CDR3 spells CASRRDSGTGGQPQHF. The CDR3, as DNA: TGTGCCAGCAGGCGCGATTCCGGGACAGGGGGTCAGCCCCAGCATTTT.

The genes are TRBV28 and TRBJ2-6; D ambiguous. This CDR3 is built from 14 residues. With 7 bases removed from V and 3 bases from J, the gap between germline ends came to 10 bases. From germline, CDR1 is MDHEN and CDR2 SYDVKM. The CDR3 sequence is CASTLQSGANVLTF. The CDR3 bases are TGTGCCAGCACATTACAGAGTGGGGCCAACGTCCTGACTTTC.

This clone came up once. The chain combines TRBV28 with TRBJ2-7, with 7 bases that match TRBD1. Looked up from germline, CDR1 is MDHEN and CDR2 is SYDVKM. There are 15 residues in the CDR3. V lost 6 bases and J lost 6; bases outside the gene matches: 14. The CDR3 here is CASRYRLTGTGEQYF. Written as DNA, the CDR3 is TGTGCCAGCAGATATCGGCTGACAGGGACGGGCGAGCAGTACTTC.

The V and J genes are TRBV27 and TRBJ2-2; 12 bases fit TRBD2. Germline trimming cut 6 bases from V and 4 bases from J; bases unmatched to any gene: 6. Germline-derived CDR1 and CDR2 are MNHEY and SMNVEV (reference sequence). The CDR3 sequence is 16 residues long. In nucleotides, the CDR3 is TGTGCCAGCAGCCGAGGACTAGCGGGAAGCACCGGGGAGCTGTTTTTT. It is translated as CASSRGLAGSTGELFF.

The chain couples TRBV2 to TRBJ2-2; 11 bases line up with TRBD2. The V segment lost 9 bases and the J segment 4 bases; nucleotides outside the gene matches: 10. The CDR3 has 16 amino acids. Germline loops: CDR1 SNHLY, CDR2 FYNNEI. CDR3 coding DNA: TGTGCCAGTGCGATTAGCGGGAGGGCCGCCACCGGGGAGCTGTTTTTT. Amino acids: CASAISGRAATGELFF.

The rearrangement joins TRBV11-2 to TRBJ2-2; a weak D match, TRBD1 (5 bases). The CDR3 extends over 15 amino acids. From germline, CDR1 is SGHAT and CDR2 FQNNGV. Trimming stripped 1 base from V and 5 bases from J, with 11 bases between. CDR3 amino acids: CASSLVTGQTGELFF. Written as DNA, the CDR3 is TGTGCCAGCAGCTTAGTAACAGGCCAGACCGGGGAGCTGTTTTTT.

The chain joins TRBV30 to TRBJ2-5; TRBD1 matches 9 bases. Germline V gene lookup returns CDR1 GTSNPN and CDR2 SVGIG (reference sequence). With V trimmed by 5 bases and J by 4 bases, 8 bases remained unmatched. CDR3 length: 14 amino acids. As DNA, the CDR3 is TGTGCCTGGGGGCTTACAGGGGGCGCAGAGACCCAGTACTTC. It encodes CAWGLTGGAETQYF.

V usage is TRBV5-1 and J usage is TRBJ2-3; D may be TRBD2 (5 bases). CDR1 and CDR2 (germline): SGHRS, YFSETQ. Trimming took 2 bases from V and 4 from J, leaving 14 bases between them. The CDR3 totals 15 residues. CDR3 protein: CASSLLGGSADTQYF. The CDR3, as DNA: TGCGCCAGCAGCTTACTCGGTGGGAGCGCAGATACGCAGTATTTT.

This chain joins TRBV2 and TRBJ2-3; TRBD2 matches 8 bases. The V and J ends lost 4 bases and 4 bases, in that order; junction bases with no gene match: 7. Germline CDR1 SNHLY, CDR2 FYNNEI. This CDR3 has 15 residues. The CDR3 nucleotides are TGTGCCAGCAGTGTCCCCAGCGGGAGCGCAGATACGCAGTATTTT. This gives the protein CASSVPSGSADTQYF.

The chain carries TRBV5-4 and TRBJ2-1, with D possibly being TRBD1 (6 bases). Trimming shortened V by 3 bases and J by 7 bases, and 8 bases separated the two germline ends. The germline CDR1 and CDR2 sequences are SGHNT and YYREEE (reference sequence). The CDR3 contains 12 residues. The CDR3 reads CASSSRGNEQFF. CDR3 nucleotide sequence: TGTGCCAGCAGCTCGAGGGGGAATGAGCAGTTCTTC.

V usage is TRBV19 and J usage is TRBJ2-1; 7 bases align to TRBD2. V lost 3 bases and J lost 6; bases outside the gene matches: 5. The germline V gene encodes CDR1 LNHDA and CDR2 SQIVND (reference sequence). The CDR3 consists of 14 residues. The CDR3 nucleotides read TGTGCCAGTAGTATGTGGGAGCGGGGCAATGAGCAGTTCTTC. Its protein is CASSMWERGNEQFF.

This clone was found a few times. The chain employs TRBV10-1 and TRBJ2-3; 9 bases align to TRBD2. The germline CDR1 and CDR2 sequences are WNHNN and SYGVQD (reference sequence). There are 15 residues in the CDR3. V was clipped by 3 bases and J by 4 bases; unmatched bases: 5. CDR3 nucleotide sequence: TGCGCCAGCAGTGAAGCGGGGGGTGCAGCAGATACGCAGTATTTT. Translation gives CASSEAGGAADTQYF.

The chain joins TRBV4-1 to TRBJ2-3; 7 bases align to TRBD2. The CDR3 is 15 residues long. With V trimmed by 4 bases and J by 5 bases, 9 bases remained unmatched. Germline loops: CDR1 MGHRA, CDR2 YSYEKL. CDR3 sequence (DNA): TGCGCCAGCAGCCGAGCAATGGTAGCGGGAGATACGCAGTATTTT. It codes for CASSRAMVAGDTQYF.

J is TRBJ1-2 and V is TRBV5-1; D possibly corresponds to TRBD1 (5 bases). Per germline, CDR1 SGHRS and CDR2 YFSETQ. This CDR3 spans 13 amino acids. V gave up 3 bases and J gave up 8 bases, with 14 bases separating them. CDR3 region: CASSSSGYSGYTF. The CDR3 region has the DNA TGCGCCAGCAGCTCCTCAGGGTATAGCGGCTACACCTTC.

The V call is TRBV13, the J call TRBJ2-7; 13 bases are shared with TRBD2. CDR1 and CDR2 (germline): PRHDT, FYEKMQ (reference sequence). The trim removed 5 bases at V and 0 bases at J, leaving 7 bases unmatched. This CDR3 is 17 amino acids long. CDR3 DNA: TGTGCCAGCAGCAGTAGACTAGCGGGAGGTCGCTCCTACGAGCAGTACTTC. Translated: CASSSRLAGGRSYEQYF.

The V call is TRBV28, the J call TRBJ1-2; D may be TRBD1 (5 bases). V lost 1 base and J lost 4, with 7 bases in between. The CDR3 loop spans 13 amino acids. Germline loops: CDR1 MDHEN, CDR2 SYDVKM. CDR3 in amino acids: CASSLSTVYGYTF. The CDR3 DNA is TGTGCCAGCAGTTTATCGACAGTCTATGGCTACACCTTC.

CDR3 amino acids: CASSLDDRGKTFF. CDR3 DNA: TGTGCCAGCAGCCTCGATGACAGGGGGAAAACTTTCTTT. The chain is built from TRBV12-3 or TRBV12-4 and TRBJ1-1; TRBD1 matches 9 bases. V was clipped by 6 bases and J by 12 bases; unmatched bases: 11. This CDR3 comprises 13 residues.

The V gene is TRBV28, the J gene TRBJ2-7, with 11 bases that match TRBD2. Trimming removed 5 bases from V and 7 bases from J; junction bases left unmatched: 13. The CDR3 covers 16 residues. Germline V CDR1 and CDR2: MDHEN, SYDVKM. The CDR3 DNA sequence: TGTGCCAGCAGTCTAAGGACTAGCGGGTCCTCTGGGGAGCAGTACTTC. This gives the protein CASSLRTSGSSGEQYF.

V usage is TRBV20-1 and J usage is TRBJ2-7; no clear D. This CDR3 is 10 amino acids long. Germline V CDR1 and CDR2: DFQATT, SNEGSKA (reference sequence). V was clipped by 1 base and J by 5 bases, with 3 bases between them. CDR3 DNA sequence: TGCAGTGCTAGAGTAAACGAGCAGTACTTC. As protein: CSARVNEQYF.

The chain links TRBV18 to TRBJ1-2; D perhaps matches TRBD1 (5 bases). The V end was cut by 2 bases, the J end by 2 bases, with 15 bases between. The length of the CDR3 is 16 residues. The germline V gene has CDR1 KGHSH and CDR2 LQKENI. The CDR3 region is CASSPVLRGENYGYTF. For the CDR3, the DNA is TGTGCCAGCTCACCAGTACTTAGGGGCGAGAACTATGGCTACACCTTC.

The J gene is TRBJ2-3, the V gene TRBV27; tentative D call: TRBD2 (7 bases). Trimming pared 6 bases from V and 9 bases from J, leaving 25 bases between. Germline values: CDR1 MNHEY, CDR2 SMNVEV (reference sequence). The CDR3 loop spans 16 amino acids. In DNA, the CDR3 is TGTGCCAGCAGGTCCCTGGGGGCGGGAGAATTGGTAACGCAGTATTTT. Residues: CASRSLGAGELVTQYF.

The chain is built from TRBV3-1 (or the pseudogene TRBV3-2) and TRBJ2-7; D uncertain. The CDR3 contains 12 residues. Germline values: CDR1 LGHDT, CDR2 YNNKEL (reference sequence). Trimming took off 1 base at V and 4 bases at J, with 5 bases between the two ends. The CDR3 region is CASSQGSYEQYF. The CDR3 nucleotides are TGTGCCAGCAGCCAAGGTAGTTACGAGCAGTACTTC.

The rearrangement uses TRBV3-1 (or the pseudogene TRBV3-2) and TRBJ2-1; the D is unclear. The germline V and J ends were trimmed by 1 base and 15 bases, with 19 bases remaining between them. CDR3 length equals 14 residues. Germline V gene data show CDR1 as LGHDT and CDR2 as YNNKEL (reference sequence). CDR3 sequence: CASSQAEFEAVRFF. In nucleotides, the CDR3 is TGTGCCAGCAGCCAAGCGGAGTTTGAGGCAGTGCGGTTCTTC.